These 6 T cell receptor beta chains came from one sample sequenced in a study of blood T cell repertoires in COVID-19. The protocol was immunoSEQ multiplex PCR, while the TCRdb copy is restricted to in-frame clones and leaves out a portion. Among approximately 260,000 clones listed, over 75% were seen once. Sequenced input: peripheral blood. These receptors all stem from a woman between 65 and 79 years old with COVID-19, enrolled during active disease.

This chain links TRBV28 with TRBJ1-2; 9 bases match TRBD1. Trimming at V came to 6 bases and at J to 7 bases, leaving 9 bases not matched to a gene. The CDR3 length is 14 residues. Germline CDR1 reads MDHEN; CDR2 reads SYDVKM. CDR3 nucleotides: TGTGCCAGCAGGCATACAGGGGGCAGGGGTGGCTACACCTTC. Its translation is CASRHTGGRGGYTF.

The chain carries TRBV19 and TRBJ2-1, with 9 bases matching TRBD1. The CDR3 is 16 residues long. V was pared by 0 bases and J by 7 bases, with 7 bases of the junction left unmatched. The germline V gene has CDR1 LNHDA and CDR2 SQIVND (reference sequence). In DNA form, the CDR3 reads TGTGCCAGTAGTATAGATGTGGGACAGGGTAAAAATGAGCAGTTCTTC. As protein: CASSIDVGQGKNEQFF.

This chain connects TRBV6-5 to TRBJ1-1; 7 positions match TRBD1. Germline V lookup: CDR1 MNHEY, CDR2 SVGAGI. Trimming removed 5 bases from V and 7 bases from J; junction bases left unmatched: 4. The CDR3 loop spans 12 amino acids. The CDR3 DNA is TGTGCCAGCAGTCTAACAGGGGTTGAAGCTTTCTTT. This translates into CASSLTGVEAFF.

This rearrangement joins TRBV5-4 to TRBJ2-2, with 10 bases aligning to TRBD2. V was pared by 4 bases and J by 3 bases, with 3 bases of the junction left unmatched. The CDR3 length is 15 residues. The germline V gene has CDR1 SGHNT and CDR2 YYREEE (reference sequence). This CDR3 is CASSRGLAYTGELFF. CDR3 bases: TGTGCCAGCAGCCGGGGACTAGCGTACACCGGGGAGCTGTTTTTT.

The chain is built from TRBV2 and TRBJ1-5, with 7 bases lining up with TRBD1. CDR1 is SNHLY, CDR2 FYNNEI, per germline. This CDR3 has 14 amino acids. The V gene end was trimmed by 2 bases and the J gene end by 7 bases; junction bases not matched to a gene: 5. The CDR3 DNA reads as TGTGCCAGCAGTGAACCAGGGGGGAGGCAGCCCCAGCATTTT. Residues: CASSEPGGRQPQHF. Full variable domain (missing parts from reference TRBV2 and TRBJ1-5): EPEVTQTPSHQVTQMGQEVILRCVPISNHLYFYWYRQILGQKVEFLVSFYNNEISEKSEIFDDQFSVERPDGSNFTLKIRSTKLEDSAMYFCASSEPGGRQPQHFGDGTRLSIL.

The V and J genes are TRBV5-4 and TRBJ2-7; D is possibly TRBD2 (5 bases). Germline assignment: CDR1 SGHNT and CDR2 YYREEE (reference sequence). The CDR3 runs 13 residues. V was shortened by 0 bases and J by 9 bases, with 13 bases between the two germline ends. The CDR3 DNA reads as TGTGCCAGCAGCTTGGACGTTCGGGATCCGCAGTACTTC. Translation: CASSLDVRDPQYF. Variable domain in full (rest from reference TRBV5-4 and TRBJ2-7): ETGVTQSPTHLIKTRGQQVTLRCSSQSGHNTVSWYQQALGQGPQFIFQYYREEENGRGNFPPRFSGLQFPNYSSELNVNALELDDSALYLCASSLDVRDPQYFGPGTRLTVT.